The source of this T cell receptor (beta chain) is a study of cytomegalovirus exposure and HLA in healthy donors. Study-level findings and limits: CMV antigen specificity was confirmed in vitro for three CMV-associated chains.

Primers: 60 Vbeta forward and 13 Jbeta reverse. Libraries were prepared by immunoSEQ multiplex PCR; TCRdb keeps only in-frame clonotypes and omits some of them. The data show some 150,000 clones, 80% seen once. Comment on this clone: Its antigen is not known.

The donors comprised healthy bone marrow donors. The CDR3 totals 12 residues. With 2 bases removed from V and 5 bases from J, the gap between germline ends came to 7 bases. CDR1 MDHEN and CDR2 SYDVKM come from the germline V gene. Material: PBMCs. The V gene is TRBV28, the J gene TRBJ2-7; the D is unclear. This sequence originates from a man aged 30 to 45 in good health and CMV-seronegative. The chain's CDR3 is CASSLGTHEQYF. The CDR3 DNA reads TGTGCCAGCAGTTTAGGCACCCACGAGCAGTACTTC. The full variable domain, completed using reference TRBV28 and TRBJ2-7, is DVKVTQSSRYLVKRTGEKVFLECVQDMDHENMFWYRQDPGLGLRLIYFSYDVKMKEKGDIPEGYSVSREKKERFSLILESASTNQTSMYLCASSLGTHEQYFGPGTRLTVT.